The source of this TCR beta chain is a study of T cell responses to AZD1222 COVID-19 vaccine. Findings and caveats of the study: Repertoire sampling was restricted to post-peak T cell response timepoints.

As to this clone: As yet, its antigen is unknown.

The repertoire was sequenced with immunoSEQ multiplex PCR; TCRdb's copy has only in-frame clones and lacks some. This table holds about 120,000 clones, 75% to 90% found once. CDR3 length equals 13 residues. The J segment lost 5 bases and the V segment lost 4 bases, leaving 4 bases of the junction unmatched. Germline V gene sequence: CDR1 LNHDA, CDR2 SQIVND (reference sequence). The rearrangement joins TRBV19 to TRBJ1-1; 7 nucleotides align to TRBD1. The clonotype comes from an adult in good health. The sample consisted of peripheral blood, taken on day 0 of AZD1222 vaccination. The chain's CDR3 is CASSKTGPTEAFF. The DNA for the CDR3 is TGTGCCAGTAGTAAGACAGGGCCAACTGAAGCTTTCTTT.